One sample yielded the 5 T cell receptor beta chains listed below, sequenced in a study of T-cell reconstitution after alpha-beta-depleted transplantation in children. Unique molecular identifiers were incorporated during preparation of the TCRbeta library. TCRdb recomputed calls from the PCR reads with MiXCR, one row per CDR3 protein. The data contain some 490,000 distinct CDR3 sequences, about an eighth of them seen just once; the ten biggest clones take up around 6.1%. Sequenced here: PBMCs from the stem cell graft donor, sampled from the stem cell graft. The receptors shown here come from a human donor who donated a stem cell graft to a child with combined immunodeficiency.

This clonotype showed up just a few times. The rearrangement links TRBV12-5 to TRBJ1-5, with D uncertain. The CDR3 is made up of 13 amino acids. Germline V lookup: CDR1 LGHNT, CDR2 FRNRAP. Between the trimmed V and J ends, which lost 6 bases and 1 base, there was a span of 7 bases. The CDR3 bases are TGTGCTAGTGGCCATGGAAGCAATCAGCCCCAGCATTTT. Its protein product is CASGHGSNQPQHF.

This clonotype was detected a few times. CDR3 DNA sequence: TGCAGTGCTAGAGACCCCAGGGGGCGAGGGGTAGCTTTCTTT. Amino acids: CSARDPRGRGVAFF. The chain carries TRBV20-1 and TRBJ1-1; 8 positions agree with TRBD1. This CDR3 is built from 14 residues. The germline CDR1 and CDR2 sequences are DFQATT and SNEGSKA (reference sequence). V dropped 0 bases and J dropped 10; count of bases not matched to a gene: 10.

The chain recombines TRBV5-1 with TRBJ2-7; D unclear. CDR1 SGHRS and CDR2 YFSETQ come from the germline V gene. The V and J ends lost 4 bases and 2 bases respectively, with 16 bases between them. This CDR3 comprises 15 residues. The CDR3 region has the DNA TGCGCCAGCAGCGGATTAGTCACCTACACCTACGAGCAGTACTTC. It yields the protein CASSGLVTYTYEQYF.

This clonotype was counted between two and nine times. The gene calls are TRBV20-1 and TRBJ2-5, with 9 bases matching TRBD2. CDR1 and CDR2 from the germline V gene are DFQATT and SNEGSKA (reference sequence). This CDR3 contains 16 residues. Losses at the gene ends were 2 bases for V and 0 bases for J; bases not matched to a gene: 7. CDR3 amino acids: CSARPRLAGYQETQYF. The CDR3 bases are TGCAGTGCTAGACCCCGGCTAGCGGGGTACCAAGAGACCCAGTACTTC.

Many counts were recorded for this clonotype. The chain combines TRBV29-1 with TRBJ2-4; 8 bases line up with TRBD1. From germline, CDR1 is SQVTM and CDR2 ANQGSEA. V was clipped by 7 bases and J by 7 bases; unmatched bases: 6. The CDR3 contains 12 residues. This CDR3 is CSAAGQGNIQYF. The CDR3 nucleotides read TGCAGCGCCGCCGGACAGGGTAACATTCAGTACTTC.